These 11 T cell receptor beta chains were all obtained from the same sample, sequenced in a study of T-cell memory formation after mild COVID-19. One entry per CDR3 protein, called by TCRdb with MiXCR from the 5' RACE reads. The sample includes under 200,000 distinct CDR3 sequences, approximately 10% of them seen just once. Sequenced sample: PBMCs or a T cell subset sorted from them (not recorded which). The receptor set was obtained from a man younger than 35 who had mild COVID-19 (a few samples of this study predate the infection). Cell type and time point are not known.

The chain links TRBV7-2 to TRBJ2-2; 12 bases line up with TRBD2. J gave up 3 bases and V 2 bases, and 1 base lay outside the gene matches. Germline V gene lookup returns CDR1 SGHTA and CDR2 FQGNSA. The CDR3 is 16 residues long. In DNA form, the CDR3 reads TGTGCCAGCAGCTTACGACTAGCGGGGGACACCGGGGAGCTGTTTTTT. Translating it yields CASSLRLAGDTGELFF.

This clonotype was counted at least ten times. This chain connects TRBV11-2 to TRBJ2-1; 9 nucleotides agree with TRBD2. CDR1 is SGHAT, CDR2 FQNNGV, per germline. V gave up 0 bases and J gave up 6 bases; unmatched junction bases: 6. CDR3 length: 16 residues. The CDR3 region is CASSLDLWRGGNEQFF. CDR3 DNA sequence: TGTGCCAGCAGCTTAGATCTTTGGCGGGGGGGCAATGAGCAGTTCTTC. The full variable domain, rest sourced from reference TRBV11-2 and TRBJ2-1, is EAGVAQSPRYKIIEKRQSVAFWCNPISGHATLYWYQQILGQGPKLLIQFQNNGVVDDSQLPKDRFSAERLKGVDSTLKIQPAKLEDSAVYLCASSLDLWRGGNEQFFGPGTRLTVL.

This clonotype was observed at least ten times. The V gene is TRBV9, the J gene TRBJ1-6; D remains unclear. Deletions cut 0 bases from V and 4 bases from J, with 11 bases between. Per the germline V gene, CDR1 is SGDLS and CDR2 is YYNGEE. This CDR3 comprises 16 residues. DNA for the CDR3: TGTGCCAGCAGCGTAGCGGCCACCCGATATAATTCACCCCTCCACTTT. It encodes CASSVAATRYNSPLHF.

This clonotype was observed a handful of times. The chain employs TRBV18 and TRBJ2-3; D is perhaps TRBD2 (6 bases). The CDR3 has 12 amino acids. V was cut by 3 bases and J by 5 bases, with 6 bases left in between. Germline V gene sequence: CDR1 KGHSH, CDR2 LQKENI. In DNA, the CDR3 is TGTGCCAGCTCACCGCGGGAAGATACGCAGTATTTT. Its protein is CASSPREDTQYF.

A few counts support this clonotype. The gene calls are TRBV27 and TRBJ1-5, with D tentatively TRBD1 (5 bases). The CDR3 contains 14 residues. V shed 0 bases and J shed 4 bases, with 7 bases lying between them. Germline CDR1 MNHEY, CDR2 SMNVEV (reference sequence). The CDR3 DNA reads as TGTGCCAGCAGTTTATCAAGACAGAATCAGCCCCAGCATTTT. This sequence encodes CASSLSRQNQPQHF.

Judged by abundance, this clonotype is medium-sized. The rearrangement joins TRBV7-2 to TRBJ2-3; 8 bases match TRBD2. Germline CDR1 is SGHTA and CDR2 is FQGNSA. Trimming removed 3 bases from V and 3 bases from J; junction bases left unmatched: 2. The length of the CDR3 is 14 residues. In DNA form, the CDR3 reads TGTGCCAGCAGCTTCGTAGCGGGGACAGATACGCAGTATTTT. Protein product: CASSFVAGTDTQYF.

This clonotype was picked up a small number of times. The chain carries TRBV10-3 and TRBJ1-1, with a possible D match to TRBD1 (6 bases). This CDR3 comprises 14 residues. The germline V and J ends were trimmed by 2 bases and 4 bases, with 11 bases remaining between them. CDR1 ENHRY and CDR2 SYGVKD come from the germline V gene. Here the CDR3 reads CAISEQGRGTEAFF. In nucleotides, the CDR3 is TGTGCCATCAGTGAGCAGGGGCGCGGCACTGAAGCTTTCTTT.

The sample holds many counts of this clonotype. The chain uses TRBV20-1 and TRBJ2-7, with 7 bases fitting TRBD1. This CDR3 contains 14 residues. Germline-derived CDR1 and CDR2 are DFQATT and SNEGSKA (reference sequence). Trimming removed 0 bases from V and 1 base from J; junction bases left unmatched: 3. As DNA, the CDR3 is TGCAGTGCTAGAGAGGCAGGGGGATCCTACGAGCAGTACTTC. Translating it yields CSAREAGGSYEQYF.

This chain links TRBV7-9 with TRBJ1-1; D remains unclear. Germline V lookup: CDR1 SEHNR, CDR2 FQNEAQ (reference sequence). V shed 4 bases and J shed 10 bases, with 16 bases lying between them. CDR3 length: 13 residues. In DNA form, the CDR3 reads TGTGCCAGCAGCTACTCGTACTTCGCAGTAGCTTTCTTT. Translated, it gives CASSYSYFAVAFF. The full variable domain, completed using reference TRBV7-9 and TRBJ1-1, is DTGVSQNPRHKITKRGQNVTFRCDPISEHNRLYWYRQTLGQGPEFLTYFQNEAQLEKSRLLSDRFSAERPKGSFSTLEIQRTEQGDSAMYLCASSYSYFAVAFFGQGTRLTVV.

The gene calls are TRBV6-5 and TRBJ2-3; D is perhaps TRBD1 or TRBD2 (5 bases each). The CDR3 consists of 14 residues. The germline V and J ends were trimmed by 7 bases and 0 bases, with 11 bases remaining between them. Germline lookup yields CDR1 MNHEY and CDR2 SVGAGI. The CDR3 nucleotides are TGTGCCAGCAAGAACTGGGGGAGCACAGATACGCAGTATTTT. This gives the protein CASKNWGSTDTQYF.

The chain carries TRBV6-2 or TRBV6-3 and TRBJ2-7; 7 positions agree with TRBD1. This CDR3 is 13 amino acids long. In germline, CDR1 is MNHEY, CDR2 SVGEGT. Trimming at V came to 6 bases and at J to 3 bases, leaving 5 bases not matched to a gene. The CDR3 nucleotides read TGTGCCAGCAGAACCGGGACAGACTACGAGCAGTACGTC. It codes for CASRTGTDYEQYV.